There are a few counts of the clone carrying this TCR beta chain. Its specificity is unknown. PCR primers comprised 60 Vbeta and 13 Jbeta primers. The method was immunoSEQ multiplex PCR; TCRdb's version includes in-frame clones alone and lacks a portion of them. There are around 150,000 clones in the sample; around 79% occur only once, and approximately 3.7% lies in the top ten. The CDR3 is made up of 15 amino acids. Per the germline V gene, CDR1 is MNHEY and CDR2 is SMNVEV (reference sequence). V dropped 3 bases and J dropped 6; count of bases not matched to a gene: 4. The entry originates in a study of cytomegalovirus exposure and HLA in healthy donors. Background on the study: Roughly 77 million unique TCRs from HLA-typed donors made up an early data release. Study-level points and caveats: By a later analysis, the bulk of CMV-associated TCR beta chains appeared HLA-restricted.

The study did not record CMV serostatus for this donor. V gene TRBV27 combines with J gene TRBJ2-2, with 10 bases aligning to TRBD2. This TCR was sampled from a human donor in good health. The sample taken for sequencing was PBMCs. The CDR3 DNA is TGTGCCAGCAGTTTTCTAGCGGGAGTGGCCGGGGAGCTGTTTTTT. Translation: CASSFLAGVAGELFF.